Sequencing of this T cell receptor beta chain was carried out in a study of cytotoxic CD8 clonotypes in ibrutinib-treated CLL. The trim removed 4 bases at V and 5 bases at J, leaving 7 bases unmatched. Germline CDR1 is LGHNA and CDR2 is YNFKEQ. The CDR3 sequence is 15 residues long. Generated by immunoSEQ multiplex PCR, the TCRdb table keeps only in-frame clones and is missing some. The sample shows some 290,000 clones, about 77% of them seen only once. Notes on the study in general: Having risen at ibrutinib response, clonality had fallen back toward baseline by progression.

Notes on this clone: Its antigen is unidentified.

The sequence derives from a human donor with chronic lymphocytic leukemia. The V gene is TRBV4-2, the J gene TRBJ2-2; the match to TRBD1 covers 7 bases. Specimen: PBMCs, collected before ibrutinib treatment. CDR3 in amino acids: CASSLRDRRTGELFF. Written as DNA, the CDR3 is TGTGCCAGCAGCCTCCGGGACAGAAGAACCGGGGAGCTGTTTTTT.